This is a list of T cell receptor beta chains from one sample in a study of cytomegalovirus exposure and HLA in healthy donors. The data were produced by immunoSEQ multiplex PCR, yet TCRdb's version contains in-frame clones alone and is incomplete. Here the sample spans 150,000 to 200,000 clones, roughly 87% being singletons. Source material: PBMCs. The source of these receptors is a girl under two years old in good health and CMV-seronegative. The CDR3 runs from the conserved cysteine through the conserved F or W. The D gene is left open where the match is weak. Only some rows state a clone size, as once, few, many or a class for expanded clones.

j_gene: TRBJ1-1
v_gene: TRBV2
len: 12
d_gene: NA
abundance: NA
CDR3nt: TGTGCCAGCATAGGCCTGGGCAGGGGAGCTTTCTTT
CDR3aa: CASIGLGRGAFF

j_gene: TRBJ2-2
v_gene: TRBV7-6
len: 16
d_gene: TRBD2
abundance: NA
CDR3nt: TGTGCCAGCAGCTTAGTCCTAGCGGGAGGGGCCGGGGAGCTGTTTTTT
CDR3aa: CASSLVLAGGAGELFF

j_gene: TRBJ1-5
v_gene: TRBV7-8
len: 19
d_gene: NA
abundance: NA
CDR3nt: TGTGCCAGCAGCCAGGGGAGGGGGGCAGGAGCCGGAGGGGATCAGCCCCAGCATTTT
CDR3aa: CASSQGRGAGAGGDQPQHF

j_gene: TRBJ2-1
v_gene: TRBV7-2
len: 14
d_gene: NA
abundance: once
CDR3nt: TGTGCCAGCAGCTTAGGGGGTCTAGCCAATGAGCAGTTCTTC
CDR3aa: CASSLGGLANEQFF

j_gene: TRBJ2-7
v_gene: TRBV11-2
len: 15
d_gene: NA
abundance: NA
CDR3nt: TGTGCCAGCAAGCTTAGATCGCTGGCAGGGTACGAGCAGTACTTC
CDR3aa: CASKLRSLAGYEQYF

j_gene: TRBJ1-1
v_gene: TRBV18
len: 15
d_gene: TRBD1
abundance: NA
CDR3nt: TGTGCCAGCTCACCGCTCGGACAGGGTGCCACTGAAGCTTTCTTT
CDR3aa: CASSPLGQGATEAFF

j_gene: TRBJ2-7
v_gene: TRBV19
len: 14
d_gene: NA
abundance: NA
CDR3nt: TGTGCCAGTAGTCCGACGACAGTTTCCTACGAGCAGTACTTC
CDR3aa: CASSPTTVSYEQYF

j_gene: TRBJ2-7
v_gene: TRBV12-5
len: 14
d_gene: NA
abundance: NA
CDR3nt: TGTGCTAGTGGTTTTGTGGGCCCCTCCTACGAGCAGTACTTC
CDR3aa: CASGFVGPSYEQYF

j_gene: TRBJ2-1
v_gene: TRBV7-9
len: 14
d_gene: NA
abundance: NA
CDR3nt: TGTGCCACACCAGTAGGTGGCGAGGGCAATGAGCAGTTCTTC
CDR3aa: CATPVGGEGNEQFF

j_gene: TRBJ2-7
v_gene: TRBV6-1
len: 15
d_gene: TRBD2
abundance: NA
CDR3nt: TGTGCCAGCAGTGAATCTAGCGGGAGATCCGACGAGCAGTACTTC
CDR3aa: CASSESSGRSDEQYF

j_gene: TRBJ2-1
v_gene: TRBV9
len: 18
d_gene: NA
abundance: NA
CDR3nt: TGTGCCAGCAGCGTAGCGTTACATGGCGGGCGCTCCTACAATGAGCAGTTCTTC
CDR3aa: CASSVALHGGRSYNEQFF

j_gene: TRBJ2-7
v_gene: TRBV6-1
len: 15
d_gene: TRBD1
abundance: NA
CDR3nt: TGTGCCAGCAGTGAAAGTTTGACAGGGACCTACGAGCAGTACTTC
CDR3aa: CASSESLTGTYEQYF

j_gene: TRBJ2-1
v_gene: TRBV2
len: 16
d_gene: TRBD2
abundance: NA
CDR3nt: TGTGCCAGCAGCCCGAGGGTCCGGGGACTACTTAATGAGCAGTTCTTC
CDR3aa: CASSPRVRGLLNEQFF

j_gene: TRBJ2-5
v_gene: TRBV14
len: 14
d_gene: NA
abundance: NA
CDR3nt: TGTGCCAGCAGCCGGATGACAGTACAAGAGACCCAGTACTTC
CDR3aa: CASSRMTVQETQYF

j_gene: TRBJ2-7
v_gene: TRBV6-1
len: 14
d_gene: NA
abundance: NA
CDR3nt: TGTGCCAGCAGCGTCCAGGGTTACTCCTACGAGCAGTACTTC
CDR3aa: CASSVQGYSYEQYF

j_gene: TRBJ2-7
v_gene: TRBV5-1
len: 16
d_gene: TRBD2
abundance: NA
CDR3nt: TGCGCCAGCAGCTTGAACAGCGGGAGGGTCTCCTACGAGCAGTACTTC
CDR3aa: CASSLNSGRVSYEQYF

j_gene: TRBJ2-5
v_gene: TRBV12-5
len: 18
d_gene: TRBD2
abundance: NA
CDR3nt: TGTGCTAGTGGTTTGTCCCTAGCGGGGGCCTACTTGCAAGAGACCCAGTACTTC
CDR3aa: CASGLSLAGAYLQETQYF

j_gene: TRBJ2-3
v_gene: TRBV4-1
len: 18
d_gene: TRBD2
abundance: NA
CDR3nt: TGCGCCAGCAGCCAACGGCCTAGCGGGGGGGTTTGGCGAGATACGCAGTATTTT
CDR3aa: CASSQRPSGGVWRDTQYF